What follows are 17 T cell receptor beta chains derived from one specimen sequenced in a study of T cell responses to AZD1222 COVID-19 vaccine (dated by TCRdb to the early 2020s). Library preparation employed the immunoSEQ multiplex PCR assay. What TCRdb holds here is the immuneACCESS table cut down to in-frame rearrangements. Part of the clones is not present; checked against another copy, under half of the missing clones reflect an unresolved V gene, and the others are unexplained. The table for this sample lists 53,000 or so clones; less than 85% of them were counted only once. Roughly 27% of the sample belongs to the ten largest clones. Sample time point, as interpreted from the label and publication: baseline before first vaccination. The sequencing here drew on peripheral blood, taken on day 0 of AZD1222 vaccination. The receptors shown here come from an adult in good health.

The rearrangement uses TRBV9 and TRBJ1-2; the D gene is possibly TRBD1 (5 bases). CDR3 length: 12 amino acids. V was cut by 4 bases and J by 5 bases, with 9 bases left in between. Germline CDR1 and CDR2: SGDLS and YYNGEE. CDR3 amino acids: CASSPGGYGYTF. The CDR3 DNA sequence: TGTGCCAGCAGCCCGGGGGGGTATGGCTACACCTTC.

The chain recombines TRBV21-1 with TRBJ2-7; the table's D call of TRBD2 was not tested on the DNA. TRBV21-1 constitutes a pseudogene. CDR3 length: 12 residues. The CDR3 coding sequence is TGTGCCAGCAGCTCGGGCTCCTACGAGCAGTACTTC. Amino acid sequence: CASSSGSYEQYF.

This clone was observed a single time. This chain connects TRBV11-2 to TRBJ1-1; D gene ambiguous. The V gene lost 0 bases and the J gene lost 5 bases, with 13 bases spanning the gap. Germline CDR1 and CDR2: SGHAT and FQNNGV. There are 15 residues in the CDR3. In DNA form, the CDR3 reads TGTGCCAGCAGCTTAGAGGGCCAGGAAGGGACTGAAGCTTTCTTT. Amino acids: CASSLEGQEGTEAFF.

The V call is TRBV5-1, the J call TRBJ1-1; D remains ambiguous. CDR1 and CDR2 (germline): SGHRS, YFSETQ. The V end lost 0 bases, the J end lost 9 bases, and 6 bases lay between the germline ends. This CDR3 contains 11 residues. This CDR3 is CASSLGPQAFF. In DNA, the CDR3 is TGCGCCAGCAGCTTGGGCCCACAAGCTTTCTTT.

In its sample, this clone was seen a few times. The CDR3 coding sequence is TGTGCCAGCAGACCCGGAGGGACATCTAATTCACCCCTCCACTTT. Translation: CASRPGGTSNSPLHF. V gene TRBV27 combines with J gene TRBJ1-6, with D possibly TRBD1 on 6 matching bases. V was trimmed by 6 bases and J by 6 bases, leaving 15 bases between them. The length of the CDR3 is 15 residues. CDR1 and CDR2 (germline): MNHEY, SMNVEV (reference sequence).

The chain uses TRBV6-5 and TRBJ1-2; D call uncertain. V lost 8 bases, J lost 8 bases, and 12 bases lay in between. This CDR3 has 11 amino acids. Germline CDR1 MNHEY, CDR2 SVGAGI. DNA for the CDR3: TGTGCCAGCTGGGGTTATTACGGCTACACCTTC. As protein: CASWGYYGYTF.

The rearrangement uses TRBV4-2 and TRBJ1-1; tentatively, D is TRBD1 (5 bases). The V end lost 0 bases, the J end lost 5 bases, and 13 bases lay between the germline ends. The CDR3 covers 15 residues. Germline CDR1 reads LGHNA; CDR2 reads YNFKEQ. CDR3 sequence reads: CASSQEVVGGTEAFF. The DNA for the CDR3 is TGTGCCAGCAGCCAAGAAGTCGTCGGGGGGACTGAAGCTTTCTTT.

V and J are TRBV7-8 and TRBJ2-7; D gene uncertain. The germline V gene encodes CDR1 SGHVS and CDR2 FQNEAQ. Trimming took 2 bases from V and 3 from J, leaving 8 bases between them. The CDR3 is made up of 13 amino acids. CDR3: CASSLSGIYEQYF. CDR3 DNA sequence: TGTGCCAGCAGCTTATCTGGGATCTACGAGCAGTACTTC.

V usage is TRBV7-9 and J usage is TRBJ2-5; the D gene is possibly TRBD2 (6 bases). CDR1 and CDR2 (germline): SEHNR, FQNEAQ (reference sequence). With 3 bases removed from V and 1 base from J, the gap between germline ends came to 18 bases. The CDR3 totals 17 residues. CDR3 bases: TGTGCCAGCAGCTTGGGGGACTGGACGACTTCCCAAGAGACCCAGTACTTC. Protein sequence: CASSLGDWTTSQETQYF.

This clone appeared once. V and J are TRBV11-2 and TRBJ1-2; D remains ambiguous. The V gene lost 0 bases and the J gene lost 4 bases, with 9 bases spanning the gap. The CDR3 consists of 14 residues. Germline-derived CDR1 and CDR2 are SGHAT and FQNNGV. CDR3 in DNA: TGTGCCAGCAGCTTAGAAAACAGTCTCTATGGCTACACCTTC. Translating it yields CASSLENSLYGYTF.

This clone appeared a few times. This chain links TRBV19 with TRBJ2-1; D possibly corresponds to TRBD1 (6 bases). The germline gives CDR1 LNHDA, CDR2 SQIVND (reference sequence). Trimming removed 3 bases at V and 9 bases at J, with 18 bases between. CDR3 size: 15 residues. CDR3 bases: TGTGCCAGTAGTATCCAGGGGCGGGTGGGGCCTGAGCAGTTCTTC. Its protein product is CASSIQGRVGPEQFF.

V and J are TRBV7-9 and TRBJ1-2; 11 positions match TRBD1. The CDR3 covers 13 residues. Trimming at V came to 5 bases and at J to 8 bases, leaving 4 bases not matched to a gene. Germline-derived CDR1 and CDR2 are SEHNR and FQNEAQ (reference sequence). The CDR3 protein is CASSQDRGQGYTF. CDR3 coding DNA: TGTGCCAGCAGCCAGGACAGGGGGCAAGGCTACACCTTC.

The chain combines TRBV3-1 (or the pseudogene TRBV3-2) with TRBJ1-5; no reliable D call. V lost 5 bases to trimming and J lost 4 bases, with 9 bases between them. Germline V lookup: CDR1 LGHDT, CDR2 YNNKEL (reference sequence). This CDR3 is built from 13 residues. CDR3 amino acids: CASSTQGNQPQHF. CDR3 bases: TGTGCCAGCAGCACGCAAGGAAATCAGCCCCAGCATTTT.

This chain links TRBV19 with TRBJ1-1; a possible D gene is TRBD1 (6 bases). With 5 bases removed from V and 3 bases from J, the gap between germline ends came to 13 bases. The CDR3 totals 14 residues. CDR1 is LNHDA, CDR2 SQIVND, per germline (reference sequence). The DNA for the CDR3 is TGTGCCAGTAGTGTCTGGGGGGCGGACACTGAAGCTTTCTTT. Translated, it gives CASSVWGADTEAFF.

This clone was seen just once. The chain combines TRBV7-2 with TRBJ2-2; 7 nucleotides align to TRBD1. This CDR3 is 14 amino acids long. The germline CDR1 and CDR2 sequences are SGHTA and FQGNSA. Germline trimming cut 5 bases from V and 6 bases from J; bases unmatched to any gene: 6. CDR3 bases: TGTGCCAGCAGCCCAGGCCAGGGGGCCGGGGAGCTGTTTTTT. Encoded protein: CASSPGQGAGELFF.

The chain uses TRBV11-3 and TRBJ1-1, with 9 bases that match TRBD1. Losses at the gene ends were 7 bases for V and 0 bases for J; bases not matched to a gene: 9. The CDR3 loop spans 16 amino acids. CDR1 and CDR2 (germline): SGHNT, YENEEA. As DNA, the CDR3 is TGTGCCAGCATCCCAAGGACAGGGGACATGAACACTGAAGCTTTCTTT. Translated, it gives CASIPRTGDMNTEAFF. The full variable domain, in which reference TRBV11-3 and TRBJ1-1 provide the parts outside the CDR3, is EAGVVQSPRYKIIEKKQPVAFWCNPISGHNTLYWYLQNLGQGPELLIRYENEEAVDDSQLPKDRFSAERLKGVDSTLKIQPAELGDSAVYLCASIPRTGDMNTEAFFGQGTRLTVV.

This clone was seen a single time. The J gene is TRBJ2-7, the V gene TRBV2; tentatively, D is TRBD1 (6 bases). V lost 7 bases and J 6 bases, leaving 16 bases between the germline ends. The length of the CDR3 is 13 residues. Germline lookup yields CDR1 SNHLY and CDR2 FYNNEI. The CDR3 here is CASTSQGLGEQYF. In DNA form, the CDR3 reads TGTGCCAGCACATCTCAGGGGCTCGGCGAGCAGTACTTC.